This paragraph covers one TCR beta chain sequence. Original methodology: Reference gene primer amplification in the assay estimated nucleated cell counts. Sequencing used immunoSEQ multiplex PCR; TCRdb keeps in-frame clones, though not all of them. The V and J calls and the clone size are those of that table, but D and trimming were determined from the DNA. The data show approximately 70,000 clones, with about four fifths seen just once and more than 9.5% held by the top ten. The sample belongs to a study of blood T cell repertoires in COVID-19. Study overall: COVID-19 samples, acute and convalescent, were from the United States, Italy and Spain. T cells, B-cell-depleted T cells, or PBMCs provided the cDNA or gDNA that served as material.

This CDR3 is built from 18 residues. The germline V gene encodes CDR1 LGHNA and CDR2 YNFKEQ. The V segment lost 5 bases and the J segment 0 bases; nucleotides outside the gene matches: 12. This TCR was recovered from a woman older than 75 with acute or convalescent COVID-19. Input material: peripheral blood. This chain connects TRBV4-2 to TRBJ2-2, with 7 positions matching TRBD2. The CDR3 here is CASSSQRERGANTGELFF. CDR3 nucleotides: TGTGCCAGCAGCTCTCAGAGGGAGCGGGGCGCGAACACCGGGGAGCTGTTTTTT.